The source of this T cell receptor (beta chain) is a study of beta chain features in type 1 diabetes (dated by TCRdb to 2016 to 2019). About the full investigation: Mean age, gender distribution, total cell number and subset yield were not different between patients and healthy donors. Across all samples, around 99 million sorted cells were examined, and cell number per subset correlated strongly with RNA yield. The study compared TCRB repertoires of sorted circulating CD4+ T cell subsets between recently diagnosed type 1 diabetes patients and matched healthy donors. Naive and central memory subsets were obtained from all 30 or so donors, but regulatory and stem cell-like memory subsets were isolated from only 8 patients and roughly 8 healthy donors. Study-level results and caveats: Naive, central memory and regulatory TCRB repertoires appeared more similar among patients than among healthy donors. Shorter templates might be favored by PCR, yet because patient and control samples were amplified and corrected together, any such skew would affect both groups equally. Because cDNA rather than genomic DNA was sequenced, highly expressing activated cells could have been over-represented, although no difference in activation and CD3 levels was found between groups. In all four CD4+ subsets, TCRB CDR3 length was moderately but significantly shorter in type 1 diabetes patients. Because small numbers of individuals were included in the HLA sub-analyses, any influence of HLA type on TCRB rearrangement was left unresolved. Fewer insertions and more nucleotide deletions at VDJ recombination sites were observed in patients with type 1 diabetes, implying thymic rearrangement abnormalities.

The High Capacity cDNA Reverse Transcription Kit was used to reverse transcribe all of the isolated RNA, meaning that expressed TCRB transcripts were what got sequenced. Deep immunoSEQ sequencing was applied to naive, central memory and regulatory T cell samples, giving an average of around 3.8 million total reads per sample. After sorted cells were lysed in RLT buffer, RNA was extracted with DNase-treated RNeasy Micro or Mini kits, with the choice depending on cell number. To prevent cross-contamination, every cell subset was processed on its own, while patient and healthy donor samples were processed together. The immunoSEQ multiplex PCR was used to amplify TCRB sequences from cDNA, yielding 87-bp fragments that span the CDR3 region. Sequencing of the amplicons was performed on the Illumina HiSeq platform. The authors' analysis ran thus. Synthetic template baselines were used to correct PCR bias computationally, reads within Hamming distance 2 were collapsed, and singletons that could not be merged were discarded. Reads were aligned against IMGT so that V, D and J genes, CDR3 length and insertions or deletions at six rearrangement sites could be assigned. Clonotype counts were normalized to sorted cell number within each subset before computing true diversity and Gini coefficients with the tcR R package. Repertoire sharing was quantified using the overlap coefficient calculated on TCRB nucleotide sequences. TCRdb's version of the immuneACCESS table is confined to in-frame rearrangements and falls short of the full clone set. An unresolved V gene accounts for under half of the shortfall where checked; the remainder is of unknown origin. V, J and clone size reflect that table, while D and trimming were determined from the DNA. In all, the sample holds about 140,000 clones, and 6.9% of those were seen once. Approximately 1.4% of the sample is in the top ten clones.

Each donor gave one peripheral blood draw, around 0.12 L on average, collected into heparinised tubes. Using a panel that included CD45RO, CCR7, CD25, CD127, CD95 and CD27, naive, central memory, regulatory and stem cell-like memory CD4+ T cells were sorted on a BD FACSAria II. Every sorted population had a purity above 95%. PBMCs were isolated immediately by Lymphoprep density gradient centrifugation and stained directly without culture. So that batch effects would be minimized, each experiment stained and sorted samples in pairs, pairing one healthy donor with one patient. This clone has just a few counts. Its antigen has not been determined. Base quality data are lacking; no much larger clone is found one base away. The junction carries 10 bases between V and J, which are trimmed by 4 bases and 6 bases respectively. Via the germline V gene, CDR1 is SGHTA and CDR2 FQGNSA. Its CDR3 holds 12 amino acids, cysteine through phenylalanine. Of the read, only the CDR3 DNA is kept; its 36 bases are in frame from base 1.

The sequence was obtained from a woman aged 30 to 39 in good health. The sequence links TRBV7-2 to TRBJ2-7, with the D gene uncertain. The source material was central memory CD4+ T cells from blood. Read as DNA, the sequence is TGTGCCAGCAGCTGGAGCTTAGGCGAGCAGTACTTC. It is translated as CASSWSLGEQYF.